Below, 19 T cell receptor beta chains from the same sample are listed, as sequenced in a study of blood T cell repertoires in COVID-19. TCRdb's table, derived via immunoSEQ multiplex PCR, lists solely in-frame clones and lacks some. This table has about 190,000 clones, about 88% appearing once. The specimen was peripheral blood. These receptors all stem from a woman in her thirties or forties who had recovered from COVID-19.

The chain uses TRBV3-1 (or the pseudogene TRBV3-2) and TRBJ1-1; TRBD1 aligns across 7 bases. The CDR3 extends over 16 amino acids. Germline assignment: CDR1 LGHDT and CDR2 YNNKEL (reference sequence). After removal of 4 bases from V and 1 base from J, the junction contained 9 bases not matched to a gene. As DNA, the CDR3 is TGTGCCAGCAGCCCGTCGGGGACAGCAAAGAACACTGAAGCTTTCTTT. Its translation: CASSPSGTAKNTEAFF.

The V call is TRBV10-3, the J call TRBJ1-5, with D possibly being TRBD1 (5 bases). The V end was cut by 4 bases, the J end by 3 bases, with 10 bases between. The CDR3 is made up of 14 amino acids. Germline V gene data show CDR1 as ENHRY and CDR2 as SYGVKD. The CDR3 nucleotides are TGTGCCATCAGTGCCCGGGACTCCAATCAGCCCCAGCATTTT. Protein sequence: CAISARDSNQPQHF.

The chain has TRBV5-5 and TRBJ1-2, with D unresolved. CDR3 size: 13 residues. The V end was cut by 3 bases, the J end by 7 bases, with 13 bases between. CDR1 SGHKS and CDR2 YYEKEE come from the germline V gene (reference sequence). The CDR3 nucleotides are TGTGCCAGCAGCTGGTCCGGGGTTTTTGGCTACACCTTC. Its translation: CASSWSGVFGYTF.

CDR3 loop: CASSPPQGETQYF. The CDR3 bases are TGTGCCAGCTCACCACCCCAGGGGGAGACCCAGTACTTC. V gene TRBV18 combines with J gene TRBJ2-5, with D possibly matching TRBD1 (6 bases). CDR3 size: 13 residues. Germline V CDR1 and CDR2: KGHSH, LQKENI. The V end lost 0 bases, the J end lost 5 bases, and 7 bases lay between the germline ends.

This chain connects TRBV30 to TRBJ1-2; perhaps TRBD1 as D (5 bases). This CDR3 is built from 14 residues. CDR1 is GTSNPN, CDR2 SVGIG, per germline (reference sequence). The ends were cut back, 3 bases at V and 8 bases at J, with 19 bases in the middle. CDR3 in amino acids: CAWSVHHKGFGYTF. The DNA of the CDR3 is TGTGCCTGGAGCGTACATCATAAGGGGTTCGGCTACACCTTC.

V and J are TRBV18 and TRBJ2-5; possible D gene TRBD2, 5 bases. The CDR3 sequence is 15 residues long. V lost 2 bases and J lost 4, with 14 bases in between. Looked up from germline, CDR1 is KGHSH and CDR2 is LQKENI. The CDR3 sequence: CASSPGRGIGETQYF. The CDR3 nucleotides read TGTGCCAGCTCACCAGGTCGGGGTATAGGAGAGACCCAGTACTTC.

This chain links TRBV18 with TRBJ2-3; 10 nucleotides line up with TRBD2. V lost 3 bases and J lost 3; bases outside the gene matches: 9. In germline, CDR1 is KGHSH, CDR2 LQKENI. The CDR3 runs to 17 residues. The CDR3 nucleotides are TGTGCCAGCTCACCGAGTCTAGCGGGAGTGTTAACAGATACGCAGTATTTT. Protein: CASSPSLAGVLTDTQYF.

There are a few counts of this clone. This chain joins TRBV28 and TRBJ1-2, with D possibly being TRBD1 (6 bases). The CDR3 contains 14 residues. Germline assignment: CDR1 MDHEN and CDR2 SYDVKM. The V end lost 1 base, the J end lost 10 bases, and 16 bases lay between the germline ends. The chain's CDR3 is CASSLFGQHEPYTF. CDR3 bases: TGTGCCAGCAGTTTATTCGGACAGCATGAACCCTACACCTTC.

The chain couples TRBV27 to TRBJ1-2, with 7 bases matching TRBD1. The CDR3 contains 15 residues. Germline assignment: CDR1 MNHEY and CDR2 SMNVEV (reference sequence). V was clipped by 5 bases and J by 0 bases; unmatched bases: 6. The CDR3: CASSLDRTTNYGYTF. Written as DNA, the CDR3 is TGTGCCAGCAGTCTGGACAGGACTACTAACTATGGCTACACCTTC.

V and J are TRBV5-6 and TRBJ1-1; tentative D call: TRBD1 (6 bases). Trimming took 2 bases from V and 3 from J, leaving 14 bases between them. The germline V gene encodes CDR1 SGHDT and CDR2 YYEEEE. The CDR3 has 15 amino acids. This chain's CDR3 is CASSFGGTRDTEAFF. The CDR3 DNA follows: TGTGCCAGCAGCTTCGGGGGGACACGAGACACTGAAGCTTTCTTT.

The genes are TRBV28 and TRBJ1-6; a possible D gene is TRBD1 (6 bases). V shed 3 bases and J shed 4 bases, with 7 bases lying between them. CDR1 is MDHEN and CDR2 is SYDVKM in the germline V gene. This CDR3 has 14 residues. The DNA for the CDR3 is TGTGCCAGCAGTTTCGACAGGTATAATTCACCCCTCCACTTT. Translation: CASSFDRYNSPLHF.

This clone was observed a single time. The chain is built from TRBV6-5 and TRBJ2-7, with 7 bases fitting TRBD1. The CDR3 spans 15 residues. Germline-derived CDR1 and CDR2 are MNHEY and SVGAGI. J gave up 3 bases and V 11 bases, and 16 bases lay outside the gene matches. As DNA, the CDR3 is TGTGCCGCCCAAAGACCGGGACAGAACCACTACGAGCAGTACTTC. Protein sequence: CAAQRPGQNHYEQYF.

DNA for the CDR3: TGTGCCAGCAGTTACAGGAGCGGGAGTGGGGATGAAGAGACCCAGTACTTC. It codes for CASSYRSGSGDEETQYF. V and J are TRBV6-2 or TRBV6-3 and TRBJ2-5, with 8 bases lining up with TRBD2. In germline, CDR1 is MNHEY, CDR2 SVGEGT. The CDR3 covers 17 residues. V was clipped by 2 bases and J by 3 bases; unmatched bases: 11.

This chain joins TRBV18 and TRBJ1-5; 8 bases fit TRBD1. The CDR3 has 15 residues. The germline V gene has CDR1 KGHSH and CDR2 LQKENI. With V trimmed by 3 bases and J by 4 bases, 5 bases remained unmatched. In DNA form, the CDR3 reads TGTGCCAGCTCACCGTCAGGGGGCAGGAATCAGCCCCAGCATTTT. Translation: CASSPSGGRNQPQHF. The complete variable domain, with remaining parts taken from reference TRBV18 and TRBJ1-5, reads NAGVMQNPRHLVRRRGQEARLRCSPMKGHSHVYWYRQLPEEGLKFMVYLQKENIIDESGMPKERFSAEFPKEGPSILRIQQVVRGDSAAYFCASSPSGGRNQPQHFGDGTRLSIL.

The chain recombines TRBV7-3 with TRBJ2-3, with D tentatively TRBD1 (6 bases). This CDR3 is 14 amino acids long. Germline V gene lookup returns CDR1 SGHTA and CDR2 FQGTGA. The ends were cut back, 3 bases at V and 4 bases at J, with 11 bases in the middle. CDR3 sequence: CASSFMGAADTQYF. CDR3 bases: TGTGCCAGCAGCTTTATGGGGGCCGCAGATACGCAGTATTTT.

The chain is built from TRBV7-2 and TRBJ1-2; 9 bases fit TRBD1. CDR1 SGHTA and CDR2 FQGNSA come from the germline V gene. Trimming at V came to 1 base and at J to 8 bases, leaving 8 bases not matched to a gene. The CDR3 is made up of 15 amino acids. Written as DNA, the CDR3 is TGTGCCAGCAGCTTAGACCTGGGACAGGGATCGGGCTACACCTTC. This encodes CASSLDLGQGSGYTF.

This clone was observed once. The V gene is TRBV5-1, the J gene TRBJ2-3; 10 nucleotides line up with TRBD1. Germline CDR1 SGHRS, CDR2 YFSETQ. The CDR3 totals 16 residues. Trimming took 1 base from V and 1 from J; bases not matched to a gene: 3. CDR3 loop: CASSLPGTGGTDTQYF. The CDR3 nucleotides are TGCGCCAGCAGCTTGCCAGGGACAGGGGGCACAGATACGCAGTATTTT.

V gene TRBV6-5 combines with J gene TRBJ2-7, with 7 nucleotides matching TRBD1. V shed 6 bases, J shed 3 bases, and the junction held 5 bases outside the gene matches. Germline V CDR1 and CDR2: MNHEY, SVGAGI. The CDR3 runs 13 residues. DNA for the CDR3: TGTGCCAGCAGGAGGGGGCCGGACTACGAGCAGTACTTC. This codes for CASRRGPDYEQYF.

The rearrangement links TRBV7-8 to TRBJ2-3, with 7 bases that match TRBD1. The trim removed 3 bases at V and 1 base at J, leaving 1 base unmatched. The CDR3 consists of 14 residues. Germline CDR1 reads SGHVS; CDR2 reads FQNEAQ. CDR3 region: CASSFGTGTDTQYF. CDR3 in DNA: TGTGCCAGCAGCTTCGGGACAGGCACAGATACGCAGTATTTT.